This TCR beta chain was sequenced in a study of beta chain features in type 1 diabetes. Whole-study context: Some 110,000,000 sorted cells were examined across all samples.

CDR1 and CDR2 from the germline V gene are SGHTA and FQGNSA. Deletions cut 3 bases from V and 2 bases from J, with 9 bases between. The CDR3 is 14 amino acids. This clone was detected only a few times. The antigen is not known. Study-wide results and limits: Patients with type 1 diabetes showed fewer VDJ junction insertions and more deletions. Patients and controls would be equally affected if PCR favored shorter templates. Shorter TCRB CDR3s, moderately but significantly so, were found in Type 1 diabetes patients in all four CD4+ subsets. Reads derived from cDNA could over-represent cells showing high TCR expression.

The authors reverse transcribed all of the isolated RNA, so sequencing captured expressed TCRB transcripts. The method was immunoSEQ multiplex PCR; TCRdb's version includes in-frame clones alone and lacks a portion of them. In the table there are about 180,000 clones, about 7.9% of which are singletons. The clonotype was recovered from a man between 18 and 29 years old with type 1 diabetes. The V call is TRBV7-2, the J call TRBJ2-3; tentatively, D is TRBD2 (5 bases). The specimen sequenced was central memory CD4+ T cells from blood. The CDR3 sequence: CASSFRESTDTQYF. The CDR3 DNA is TGTGCCAGCAGCTTCCGGGAATCCACAGATACGCAGTATTTT.